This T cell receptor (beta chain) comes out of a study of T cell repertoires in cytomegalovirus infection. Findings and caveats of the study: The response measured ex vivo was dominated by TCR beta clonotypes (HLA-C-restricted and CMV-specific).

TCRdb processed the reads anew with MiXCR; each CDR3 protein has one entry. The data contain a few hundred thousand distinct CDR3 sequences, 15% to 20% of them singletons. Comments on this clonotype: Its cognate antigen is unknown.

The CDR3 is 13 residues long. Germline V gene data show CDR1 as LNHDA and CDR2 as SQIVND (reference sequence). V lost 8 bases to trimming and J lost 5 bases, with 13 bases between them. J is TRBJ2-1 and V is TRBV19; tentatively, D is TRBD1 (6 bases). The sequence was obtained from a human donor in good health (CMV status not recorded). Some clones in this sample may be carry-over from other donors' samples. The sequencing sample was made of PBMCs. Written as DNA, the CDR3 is TGTGCCAGTGGAAGACCAGGGGACAATGAGCAGTTCTTC. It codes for CASGRPGDNEQFF.